The 23 T cell receptor beta chains given below trace back to one sample, sequenced in a study of CD8+ T cells in alopecia areata. Noted treatment: oral pan-JAK inhibitor, 5-10 mg twice daily. Reverse transcription of extracted RNA yielded cDNA, which provided the sequencing template. Assay used: immunoSEQ multiplex PCR; TCRdb lists only in-frame clones, some missing. Of approximately 200,000 clones in the sample, 40% to 45% were seen once. Specimen: CD4+ T cells sorted from blood, collected at approximately week 39, from a patient treated with tofacitinib. These receptors were taken from a human donor with alopecia areata.

The chain recombines TRBV20-1 with TRBJ2-5; D is uncertain. Germline lookup yields CDR1 DFQATT and CDR2 SNEGSKA (reference sequence). V lost 3 bases, J lost 5 bases, and 7 bases lay in between. The CDR3 length is 11 residues. CDR3 residues: CSASPSETQYF. The CDR3 nucleotides read TGCAGTGCTAGTCCGTCGGAGACCCAGTACTTC.

There are a few counts of this clone. J is TRBJ1-2 and V is TRBV28; TRBD1 is a possible D gene (5 bases). Trimming cost V 7 bases and J 5 bases, with 11 bases left between them. The CDR3 has 12 residues. The germline V gene encodes CDR1 MDHEN and CDR2 SYDVKM. The DNA for the CDR3 is TGTGCCAGCATGGAGGGGAAGTATGGCTACACCTTC. Its protein is CASMEGKYGYTF.

This clone was counted only a few times. CDR3 sequence: CASSFYQGAYEQYF. The CDR3 DNA is TGTGCCAGCAGTTTTTACCAGGGGGCCTACGAGCAGTACTTC. The chain uses TRBV6-6 and TRBJ2-7; 7 bases are a match to TRBD1. V trimming: 4 bases; J trimming: 2 bases; junction bases outside the gene matches: 5. The germline CDR1 and CDR2 sequences are MNHNY and SVGAGI (reference sequence). There are 14 residues in the CDR3.

The chain has TRBV5-1 and TRBJ2-5; TRBD2 is a possible D gene (6 bases). V was pared by 1 base and J by 1 base, with 11 bases between. This CDR3 has 15 residues. Germline V gene sequence: CDR1 SGHRS, CDR2 YFSETQ. CDR3 protein: CASSLRFGGQETQYF. CDR3 nucleotides: TGCGCCAGCAGCTTGCGGTTCGGGGGCCAAGAGACCCAGTACTTC.

This clone was seen more than once but under ten times. The rearrangement joins TRBV30 to TRBJ2-1; 8 positions match TRBD2. The CDR3 runs to 15 residues. Germline loops: CDR1 GTSNPN, CDR2 SVGIG (reference sequence). The V segment lost 1 base and the J segment 7 bases; nucleotides outside the gene matches: 9. The CDR3 region is CAWSAERGYGNEQFF. In DNA, the CDR3 is TGTGCCTGGAGTGCAGAGCGGGGGTATGGTAATGAGCAGTTCTTC.

This clone was seen more than once but under ten times. V gene TRBV2 combines with J gene TRBJ2-1; D call uncertain. The germline gives CDR1 SNHLY, CDR2 FYNNEI. V lost 3 bases and J 16 bases, leaving 19 bases between the germline ends. The CDR3 is 13 amino acids. The DNA of the CDR3 is TGTGCCAGCAGTGAGGAGAAGCGAGCCGTGGGATTCTTC. Amino acids: CASSEEKRAVGFF.

A few counts support this clone. This chain links TRBV2 with TRBJ2-7, with D perhaps matching TRBD2 (6 bases). From germline, CDR1 is SNHLY and CDR2 FYNNEI. The CDR3 is 11 residues long. Trimming took 3 bases from V and 9 from J, leaving 9 bases between them. CDR3 sequence reads: CASSDTGVQYF. CDR3 sequence (DNA): TGTGCCAGCAGTGACACGGGAGTGCAGTACTTC.

This rearrangement joins TRBV7-9 to TRBJ2-7, with a possible D match to TRBD1 (5 bases). The CDR3 covers 14 residues. Trimming shortened V by 2 bases and J by 4 bases, and 12 bases separated the two germline ends. Per germline, CDR1 SEHNR and CDR2 FQNEAQ (reference sequence). The CDR3 DNA follows: TGTGCCAGCAGCTTAAAGTTGGGGCCATACGAGCAGTACTTC. It codes for CASSLKLGPYEQYF.

This clone has a handful of counts. The chain combines TRBV6-5 with TRBJ1-2; D gene unclear. V lost 8 bases, J lost 6 bases, and 13 bases lay in between. The CDR3 extends over 12 amino acids. CDR1 MNHEY and CDR2 SVGAGI come from the germline V gene. CDR3 DNA: TGTGCCAGCTCCGGGGTGAGGGATGGCTACACCTTC. Amino acid sequence: CASSGVRDGYTF.

This clone has only a few counts. This chain joins TRBV4-2 and TRBJ1-1; D uncertain. The V gene's germline CDR1 is LGHNA and CDR2 YNFKEQ. The V and J ends lost 4 bases and 1 base respectively, with 13 bases between them. This CDR3 comprises 15 residues. This chain's CDR3 is CASSPGVRANTEAFF. DNA for the CDR3: TGTGCCAGCAGCCCCGGGGTGAGGGCGAACACTGAAGCTTTCTTT.

As to this clone: This same CDR3 is encoded by further DNA sequences in the sample. The chain recombines TRBV5-1 with TRBJ2-7; no clear D gene. V gave up 0 bases and J gave up 1 base, with 8 bases separating them. CDR1 and CDR2 from the germline V gene are SGHRS and YFSETQ. The CDR3 runs 14 residues. The DNA of the CDR3 is TGCGCCAGCAGCTTGGACCGTGCATCCTACGAGCAGTACTTC. As protein: CASSLDRASYEQYF.

This clone appeared a few times. V is TRBV6-6 and J is TRBJ1-2; the D is unclear. Germline V gene sequence: CDR1 MNHNY, CDR2 SVGAGI (reference sequence). The CDR3 runs to 14 residues. The V gene lost 6 bases and the J gene lost 0 bases, with 11 bases spanning the gap. CDR3 amino acids: CASSLGPPNYGYTF. In DNA, the CDR3 is TGTGCCAGCAGCCTCGGACCTCCTAACTATGGCTACACCTTC.

This rearrangement joins TRBV2 to TRBJ2-3; no clear D gene. V shed 4 bases and J shed 2 bases, with 10 bases lying between them. Germline CDR1 reads SNHLY; CDR2 reads FYNNEI. The CDR3 spans 14 residues. This chain's CDR3 is CASSVLQTTDTQYF. DNA of the CDR3: TGTGCCAGCAGTGTCCTACAGACCACAGATACGCAGTATTTT.

CDR3 amino acids: CASSLELSSGANVLTF. CDR3 DNA sequence: TGCGCCAGCAGCTTAGAACTAAGCTCTGGGGCCAACGTCCTGACTTTC. V gene TRBV5-1 combines with J gene TRBJ2-6; D is unclear. V lost 2 bases to trimming and J lost 0 bases, with 9 bases between them. The germline gives CDR1 SGHRS, CDR2 YFSETQ. This CDR3 contains 16 residues.

There are many counts of this clone. The rearrangement links TRBV5-1 to TRBJ2-3; D gene uncertain. The CDR3 runs 15 residues. Germline CDR1 and CDR2: SGHRS and YFSETQ. The V end lost 1 base, the J end lost 0 bases, and 9 bases lay between the germline ends. The CDR3 DNA follows: TGCGCCAGCAGCTTGCTCGCGGCTAGCACAGATACGCAGTATTTT. It translates to CASSLLAASTDTQYF.

The chain couples TRBV7-2 to TRBJ2-1; TRBD2 matches at 11 bases. With 0 bases clipped from V and 9 bases from J, the junction kept 4 bases outside the gene matches. Germline V lookup: CDR1 SGHTA, CDR2 FQGNSA. The CDR3 length is 15 residues. The CDR3 nucleotides read TGTGCCAGCAGCTTAGCGCTACTAGCGGGAGCTGAGCAGTTCTTC. It specifies CASSLALLAGAEQFF.

The genes are TRBV7-2 and TRBJ2-7; TRBD2 agrees at 12 bases. Trimming removed 2 bases from V and 3 bases from J; junction bases left unmatched: 2. Germline V gene sequence: CDR1 SGHTA, CDR2 FQGNSA. CDR3 length equals 15 residues. Here the CDR3 reads CASSLSTSGSYEQYF. CDR3 sequence (DNA): TGTGCCAGCAGCTTATCGACTAGCGGGAGCTACGAGCAGTACTTC. The complete variable domain, with remaining parts taken from reference TRBV7-2 and TRBJ2-7, reads GAGVSQSPSNKVTEKGKDVELRCDPISGHTALYWYRQSLGQGLEFLIYFQGNSAPDKSGLPSDRFSAERTGGSVSTLTIQRTQQEDSAVYLCASSLSTSGSYEQYFGPGTRLTVT.

This chain links TRBV9 with TRBJ2-7; 7 nucleotides line up with TRBD1. V gave up 3 bases and J gave up 1 base; unmatched junction bases: 7. The CDR3 extends over 15 amino acids. Germline values: CDR1 SGDLS, CDR2 YYNGEE. CDR3 loop: CASSARIQGSYEQYF. The CDR3 nucleotides are TGTGCCAGCAGCGCAAGGATACAGGGGTCCTACGAGCAGTACTTC.

This clone was detected only a few times. The rearrangement links TRBV29-1 to TRBJ2-7, with D maybe TRBD2 (6 bases). Germline V gene data show CDR1 as SQVTM and CDR2 as ANQGSEA. Between the trimmed V and J ends, which lost 5 bases and 2 bases, there was a span of 19 bases. The length of the CDR3 is 15 residues. The CDR3 region is CSVIRTGTHPYEQYF. CDR3 nucleotide sequence: TGCAGCGTTATAAGGACCGGGACTCACCCCTACGAGCAGTACTTC.

This clone was recorded only once. The chain joins TRBV4-2 to TRBJ2-7; TRBD2 matches 9 bases. The trim removed 1 base at V and 3 bases at J, leaving 1 base unmatched. The CDR3 has 14 residues. Germline CDR1 is LGHNA and CDR2 is YNFKEQ. The CDR3 protein is CASSQASGDYEQYF. CDR3 coding DNA: TGTGCCAGCAGCCAAGCTAGCGGGGACTACGAGCAGTACTTC.

The CDR3, as DNA: TGTGCCAGCAGACTACTTGGGGACAATGAGCAGTTCTTC. As protein: CASRLLGDNEQFF. The rearrangement uses TRBV27 and TRBJ2-1; D is unclear. The CDR3 extends over 13 amino acids. Trimming took off 6 bases at V and 5 bases at J, with 11 bases between the two ends. Germline CDR1 is MNHEY and CDR2 is SMNVEV (reference sequence).

This rearrangement joins TRBV7-9 to TRBJ2-3; D possibly corresponds to TRBD1 (6 bases). There are 14 residues in the CDR3. V was pared by 4 bases and J by 2 bases, with 10 bases between. The germline gives CDR1 SEHNR, CDR2 FQNEAQ (reference sequence). CDR3 loop: CASSSTGHTDTQYF. CDR3 coding DNA: TGTGCCAGCAGCTCCACGGGACACACAGATACGCAGTATTTT.

V usage is TRBV5-1 and J usage is TRBJ1-2; 9 nucleotides line up with TRBD1. The CDR3 is 15 amino acids. V lost 5 bases, J lost 1 base, and 6 bases stayed unmatched. CDR1 and CDR2 from the germline V gene are SGHRS and YFSETQ. The CDR3 DNA is TGCGCCAGCAGGTTACCGGGACAGGGTAACTATGGCTACACCTTC. Protein: CASRLPGQGNYGYTF.